This passage covers 27 T cell receptor beta chains from one sample sequenced in a study of blood T cell repertoires in COVID-19. Profiled with immunoSEQ multiplex PCR; TCRdb holds only in-frame clones, not every one. The sample has tens of thousands of clones, approximately 84% seen once; the top ten hold about 14%. Sequencing was done on a sample of peripheral blood. The receptors stem from a man aged 45-65 years with COVID-19, enrolled during active disease.

This sequence joins TRBV29-1 and TRBJ2-3; D might be TRBD2 (5 bases). V was cut by 5 bases and J by 2 bases, with 14 bases left in between. Germline CDR1 reads SQVTM; CDR2 reads ANQGSEA. This CDR3 comprises 14 residues. In nucleotides, the CDR3 is TGCAGCGTTTCATACGGGGTCCTCACAGATACGCAGTATTTT. As protein: CSVSYGVLTDTQYF.

The chain uses TRBV19 and TRBJ2-1; 7 nucleotides match TRBD2. V shed 5 bases, J shed 7 bases, and the junction held 2 bases outside the gene matches. This CDR3 is built from 12 residues. From germline, CDR1 is LNHDA and CDR2 SQIVND (reference sequence). In DNA form, the CDR3 reads TGTGCCAGTAGTGTGGGACTAAATGAGCAGTTCTTC. It is translated as CASSVGLNEQFF.

The chain carries TRBV10-3 and TRBJ1-1, with TRBD1 matching 10 bases. The V segment lost 10 bases and the J segment 3 bases; nucleotides outside the gene matches: 5. The CDR3 contains 13 residues. Germline V gives CDR1 ENHRY, CDR2 SYGVKD. The CDR3 protein is CATTGGLDTEAFF. In DNA form, the CDR3 reads TGTGCCACGACAGGGGGCTTGGACACTGAAGCTTTCTTT.

This chain connects TRBV5-1 to TRBJ1-4; 7 bases map to TRBD1. The V and J ends lost 4 bases and 5 bases, in that order; junction bases with no gene match: 8. This CDR3 spans 15 amino acids. In germline, CDR1 is SGHRS, CDR2 YFSETQ. The CDR3 sequence is CASSRWTGDNEKLFF. Here the CDR3 DNA reads TGCGCCAGCAGCCGATGGACAGGCGACAATGAAAAACTGTTTTTT.

The chain carries TRBV19 and TRBJ2-1, with D perhaps matching TRBD2 (6 bases). The V gene's germline CDR1 is LNHDA and CDR2 SQIVND (reference sequence). The V end was cut by 0 bases, the J end by 4 bases, with 10 bases between. This CDR3 is built from 15 residues. CDR3 nucleotide sequence: TGTGCCAGTAGTATAGAACTAGCCCTGTACAATGAGCAGTTCTTC. Its protein is CASSIELALYNEQFF.

J is TRBJ2-1 and V is TRBV7-8; tentatively, D is TRBD2 (7 bases). The CDR3 contains 17 residues. CDR1 is SGHVS, CDR2 FQNEAQ, per germline. Trimming left V 5 bases short and J 4 bases short, with 21 bases between. The CDR3 reads CASSPYRGASLYNEQFF. As DNA, the CDR3 is TGTGCCAGCAGCCCCTACCGGGGGGCCTCTTTATACAATGAGCAGTTCTTC.

The chain employs TRBV5-1 and TRBJ2-5; D is possibly TRBD1 (6 bases). Germline lookup yields CDR1 SGHRS and CDR2 YFSETQ. V gave up 4 bases and J gave up 3 bases, with 10 bases separating them. The CDR3 is 13 amino acids. The CDR3 DNA follows: TGCGCCAGCAGCGCCGGACAGAAAGAGACCCAGTACTTC. Amino acid sequence: CASSAGQKETQYF. Complete variable domain (other parts from reference TRBV5-1 and TRBJ2-5): KAGVTQTPRYLIKTRGQQVTLSCSPISGHRSVSWYQQTPGQGLQFLFEYFSETQRNKGNFPGRFSGRQFSNSRSEMNVSTLELGDSALYLCASSAGQKETQYFGPGTRLLVL.

The genes are TRBV30 and TRBJ1-3; D not resolved. V lost 0 bases and J lost 0, with 6 bases in between. CDR3 length: 14 amino acids. Germline CDR1 and CDR2: GTSNPN and SVGIG (reference sequence). Here the CDR3 reads CAWSVGVSGNTIYF. CDR3 DNA: TGTGCCTGGAGTGTCGGTGTCTCTGGAAACACCATATATTTT.

The rearrangement links TRBV11-2 to TRBJ2-2; 10 positions agree with TRBD1. The germline V gene encodes CDR1 SGHAT and CDR2 FQNNGV. Losses at the gene ends were 6 bases for V and 3 bases for J; bases not matched to a gene: 4. The CDR3 loop spans 15 amino acids. CDR3 sequence: CASSSGTGDTGELFF. The CDR3 region has the DNA TGTGCCAGCAGTTCCGGGACAGGGGACACCGGGGAGCTGTTTTTT.

This clone appeared once. The chain joins TRBV4-3 to TRBJ1-1, with D maybe TRBD1 (5 bases). Germline V gene sequence: CDR1 LGHNA, CDR2 YSLEER. Trimming stripped 0 bases from V and 0 bases from J, with 11 bases between. The CDR3 covers 16 residues. CDR3 protein: CASSQDRDRMNTEAFF. Written as DNA, the CDR3 is TGCGCCAGCAGCCAAGATCGTGACAGAATGAACACTGAAGCTTTCTTT.

This clone has only a few counts. The chain employs TRBV7-9 and TRBJ2-5; a possible D gene is TRBD1 (5 bases). The length of the CDR3 is 14 residues. V gave up 10 bases and J gave up 1 base, with 16 bases separating them. CDR1 is SEHNR, CDR2 FQNEAQ, per germline (reference sequence). The CDR3 nucleotides are TGTGCCACCTCGTCCGTGGGGCTCCAAGAGACCCAGTACTTC. It encodes CATSSVGLQETQYF.

The chain recombines TRBV11-2 with TRBJ2-5; weak D call: TRBD1 (6 bases). The CDR3 totals 14 residues. V was clipped by 1 base and J by 1 base, with 7 bases between them. Per the germline V gene, CDR1 is SGHAT and CDR2 is FQNNGV. CDR3 bases: TGTGCCAGCAGCTTAGTCAGGGGCCAAGAGACCCAGTACTTC. This gives the protein CASSLVRGQETQYF.

This chain joins TRBV9 and TRBJ2-2; D gene ambiguous. The CDR3 sequence is 15 residues long. The germline V gene encodes CDR1 SGDLS and CDR2 YYNGEE. V was trimmed by 0 bases and J by 4 bases, leaving 10 bases between them. CDR3 nucleotides: TGTGCCAGCAGCGTAGCCGGGTCGGGCACCGGGGAGCTGTTTTTT. It encodes CASSVAGSGTGELFF. Together with reference TRBV9 and TRBJ2-2, the CDR3 gives the full variable domain: DSGVTQTPKHLITATGQRVTLRCSPRSGDLSVYWYQQSLDQGLQFLIQYYNGEERAKGNILERFSAQQFPDLHSELNLSSLELGDSALYFCASSVAGSGTGELFFGEGSRLTVL.

The chain has TRBV14 and TRBJ1-3; a possible D gene is TRBD1 (5 bases). V was shortened by 0 bases and J by 0 bases, with 9 bases between the two germline ends. This CDR3 region has 16 residues. Germline loops: CDR1 SGHDN, CDR2 FVKESK. The CDR3: CASSQDGGDSGNTIYF. CDR3 in DNA: TGTGCCAGCAGCCAAGATGGGGGGGACTCTGGAAACACCATATATTTT.

The chain is built from TRBV6-2 or TRBV6-3 and TRBJ2-3; unclear D gene. The CDR3 has 14 residues. From germline, CDR1 is MNHEY and CDR2 SVGEGT. Trimming left V 0 bases short and J 6 bases short, with 10 bases between. The CDR3 loop is CASSYSSPRDTQYF. DNA for the CDR3: TGTGCCAGCAGTTACTCGTCCCCGCGGGATACGCAGTATTTT.

The CDR3 bases are TGTGCCAGCGGCCCGGGTTACGAGCAGTACTTC. This encodes CASGPGYEQYF. The chain couples TRBV6-5 to TRBJ2-7, with D uncertain. Germline lookup yields CDR1 MNHEY and CDR2 SVGAGI. This CDR3 is built from 11 residues. Trimming shortened V by 8 bases and J by 4 bases, and 9 bases separated the two germline ends.

The CDR3 loop is CASSPRTGNTEAFF. As DNA, the CDR3 is TGCGCCAGCAGCCCCAGGACAGGGAACACTGAAGCTTTCTTT. The V call is TRBV5-1, the J call TRBJ1-1; TRBD1 matches at 7 bases. This CDR3 is built from 14 residues. Germline V gives CDR1 SGHRS, CDR2 YFSETQ. J gave up 1 base and V 4 bases, and 4 bases lay outside the gene matches.

The chain combines TRBV19 with TRBJ2-5; TRBD1 matches 8 bases. The CDR3 extends over 15 amino acids. J lost 10 bases, V lost 5 bases, and 15 bases had no gene match. Per the germline V gene, CDR1 is LNHDA and CDR2 is SQIVND (reference sequence). The CDR3 region is CASSPGGQAGWVQYF. CDR3 nucleotide sequence: TGTGCCAGTAGTCCAGGGGGCCAGGCCGGTTGGGTCCAGTACTTC.

The chain joins TRBV5-6 to TRBJ1-2; D is possibly TRBD1 (5 bases). CDR3 length: 12 residues. In germline, CDR1 is SGHDT, CDR2 YYEEEE. Trimming stripped 0 bases from V and 7 bases from J, with 7 bases between. In nucleotides, the CDR3 is TGTGCCAGCAGCTTGGCAGGGCCTGGCTACACCTTC. It translates to CASSLAGPGYTF.

The V and J genes are TRBV29-1 and TRBJ2-7; 13 bases agree with TRBD2. This CDR3 spans 15 amino acids. Germline CDR1 SQVTM, CDR2 ANQGSEA. J gave up 3 bases and V 7 bases, and 9 bases lay outside the gene matches. CDR3 region: CSACTGTSGVYEQYF. DNA for the CDR3: TGCAGCGCTTGTACCGGGACTAGCGGGGTCTACGAGCAGTACTTC.

V gene TRBV3-1 (or the pseudogene TRBV3-2) combines with J gene TRBJ1-2; maybe TRBD1 (6 bases). This CDR3 spans 14 amino acids. Germline V gives CDR1 LGHDT, CDR2 YNNKEL (reference sequence). Trimming removed 1 base at V and 6 bases at J, with 12 bases between. Here the CDR3 reads CASSQGNRDHGYTF. CDR3 sequence (DNA): TGTGCCAGCAGCCAAGGAAACAGGGATCATGGCTACACCTTC.

The gene calls are TRBV7-8 and TRBJ1-1; 10 nucleotides agree with TRBD1. Germline V gene data show CDR1 as SGHVS and CDR2 as FQNEAQ. J was trimmed by 0 bases and V by 3 bases; bases with no gene match: 10. The CDR3 loop spans 18 amino acids. CDR3 sequence (DNA): TGTGCCAGCAGCTTCCCGACAGGGGGCAAGGGTTTGAACACTGAAGCTTTCTTT. It translates to CASSFPTGGKGLNTEAFF.

The J gene is TRBJ2-5, the V gene TRBV4-1; 9 positions agree with TRBD2. CDR3 length: 15 amino acids. Germline trimming cut 11 bases from V and 4 bases from J; bases unmatched to any gene: 14. Germline CDR1 MGHRA, CDR2 YSYEKL. The CDR3, as DNA: TGCGCCCCCAGCCCGCGGGGGGGGCTGGGAGAGACCCAGTACTTC. Its translation: CAPSPRGGLGETQYF.

This clone has a handful of counts. This sequence joins TRBV12-5 and TRBJ2-2, with a tentative D call TRBD1 (6 bases). CDR1 is LGHNT, CDR2 FRNRAP, per germline. The ends were cut back, 3 bases at V and 3 bases at J, with 8 bases in the middle. This CDR3 contains 14 residues. DNA of the CDR3: TGTGCTAGTGGTTTAGGGGGATACACCGGGGAGCTGTTTTTT. Translated: CASGLGGYTGELFF. Using reference TRBV12-5 and TRBJ2-2 for the parts outside the CDR3, the full variable domain is DARVTQTPRHKVTEMGQEVTMRCQPILGHNTVFWYRQTMMQGLELLAYFRNRAPLDDSGMPKDRFSAEMPDATLATLKIQPSEPRDSAVYFCASGLGGYTGELFFGEGSRLTVL.

The chain couples TRBV5-1 to TRBJ2-5; TRBD2 is a possible D gene (5 bases). V gave up 4 bases and J gave up 5 bases, with 12 bases separating them. Germline values: CDR1 SGHRS, CDR2 YFSETQ. CDR3 length: 13 amino acids. The CDR3, as DNA: TGCGCCAGCAGCACGTCGGGGATGGAGACCCAGTACTTC. Protein product: CASSTSGMETQYF. Variable domain in full (rest from reference TRBV5-1 and TRBJ2-5): KAGVTQTPRYLIKTRGQQVTLSCSPISGHRSVSWYQQTPGQGLQFLFEYFSETQRNKGNFPGRFSGRQFSNSRSEMNVSTLELGDSALYLCASSTSGMETQYFGPGTRLLVL.

The chain employs TRBV19 and TRBJ2-5; 8 nucleotides align to TRBD1. CDR3 length: 13 amino acids. Germline CDR1 LNHDA, CDR2 SQIVND (reference sequence). The trim removed 6 bases at V and 4 bases at J, leaving 4 bases unmatched. The CDR3, as DNA: TGTGCCAGTAGGAAACAGGGGGTAGAGACCCAGTACTTC. Translating it yields CASRKQGVETQYF.

The chain recombines TRBV9 with TRBJ2-4, with TRBD2 matching over 11 bases. The trim removed 3 bases at V and 0 bases at J, leaving 11 bases unmatched. The CDR3 is 19 residues long. Per germline, CDR1 SGDLS and CDR2 YYNGEE. CDR3 protein: CASSAQGGLAELAKNIQYF. As DNA, the CDR3 is TGTGCCAGCAGCGCTCAGGGGGGACTAGCGGAACTAGCCAAAAACATTCAGTACTTC.